The entry that follows covers one T cell receptor (beta chain) sequence. Its antigen is undetermined. The CDR3 runs 16 residues. The sample originates from a study of beta chain features in type 1 diabetes. General observations from the study: In all four CD4+ subsets, TCRB CDR3 length was significantly, moderately reduced in type 1 diabetes. PCR may have favored shorter templates equally in patients and controls.

CD4+ naive, central memory, regulatory and stem cell-like memory cells were sorted via CD45RO/CCR7/CD25/CD127/CD95/CD27. Populations isolated by sorting all had purity greater than 95%. Every bit of the isolated RNA underwent reverse transcription, so sequencing read expressed TCRB transcripts. About 3.6 million reads was the average for naive, central memory and regulatory T cell samples. Assay: immunoSEQ multiplex PCR; the TCRdb copy retains only in-frame clones and omits some. The table has some 120,000 clones, 15% to 20% seen once. The sample comprised central memory CD4+ T cells from blood. The origin of this receptor is a man younger than 35 with type 1 diabetes. This chain connects TRBV12-2 to TRBJ1-6. TRBV12-2 is marked as a pseudogene. CDR3 bases: TGTGCAAGTCGTTTGACGGACCGCCGGAGGAATTCACCCCTCCACTTT. Residues: CASRLTDRRRNSPLHF.